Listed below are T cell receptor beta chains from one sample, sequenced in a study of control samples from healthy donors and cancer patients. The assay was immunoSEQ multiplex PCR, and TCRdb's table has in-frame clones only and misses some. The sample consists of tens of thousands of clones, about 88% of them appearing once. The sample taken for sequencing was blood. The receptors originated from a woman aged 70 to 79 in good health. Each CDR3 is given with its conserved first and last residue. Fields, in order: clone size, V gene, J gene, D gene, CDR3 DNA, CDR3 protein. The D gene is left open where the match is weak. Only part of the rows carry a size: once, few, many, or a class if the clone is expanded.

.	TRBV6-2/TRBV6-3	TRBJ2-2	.	TGTGCCAGCAGTTATACACGGCTTAACACCGGGGAGCTGTTTTTT	CASSYTRLNTGELFF
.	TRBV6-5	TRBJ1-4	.	TGTGCCAGCAGTTACTCGGGTAGGGGGGATGAAAAACTGTTTTTT	CASSYSGRGDEKLFF
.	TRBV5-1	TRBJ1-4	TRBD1	TGCGCCAGCAGACCCGGGACAGGGGAGGAAAAACTGTTTTTT	CASRPGTGEEKLFF
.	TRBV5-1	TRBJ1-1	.	TGCGCCAGCCGGACAGTCGGGATTGACACTGAAGCTTTCTTT	CASRTVGIDTEAFF
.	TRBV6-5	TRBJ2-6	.	TGTGCCAGCAGATCGAGCTCTGGGGCCAACGTCCTGACTTTC	CASRSSSGANVLTF
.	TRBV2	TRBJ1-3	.	TGTGCCAGCAGTGAAGTACAGGGAGGGCACACCATATATTTT	CASSEVQGGHTIYF
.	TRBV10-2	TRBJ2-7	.	TGCGCCAGCAGTGAGCCCGGGAACGAGCAGTACTTC	CASSEPGNEQYF
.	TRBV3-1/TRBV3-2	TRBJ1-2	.	TGTGCCAGCAGCCAAGTGTCCAATCATGGCTACACCTTC	CASSQVSNHGYTF
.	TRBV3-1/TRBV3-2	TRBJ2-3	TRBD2	TGTGCCAGCAGCCAAGTAGCGGGGCAGGTGGCGCAGTATTTT	CASSQVAGQVAQYF
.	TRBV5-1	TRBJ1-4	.	TGCGCCAGCAGCTTGTATGGGGTGCCTGTCCCAAATGAAAAACTGTTTTTT	CASSLYGVPVPNEKLFF
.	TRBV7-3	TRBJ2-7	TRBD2	TGCGCCAGCAGCCGGGGCCCAGCGGGGGGGCGATTCTCCTACGAGCAGTACTTC	CASSRGPAGGRFSYEQYF
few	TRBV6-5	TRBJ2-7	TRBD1	TGTGCCAGCAGTTTGGGACAGGGCCCCTACGAGCAGTACTTC	CASSLGQGPYEQYF
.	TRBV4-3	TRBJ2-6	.	TGCGCCAGCAGCCAAGATTTGAGCTCTGGGGCCAACGTCCTGACTTTC	CASSQDLSSGANVLTF
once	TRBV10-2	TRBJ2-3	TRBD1	TGCGCCAGCAGTGAAGGGGGCAGGGCGACAGATACGCAGTATTTT	CASSEGGRATDTQYF
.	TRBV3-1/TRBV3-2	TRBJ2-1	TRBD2	TGTGCCAGCAGCCAATCGGGACTAGCGGGCAAACAGGGGAATGAGCAGTTCTTC	CASSQSGLAGKQGNEQFF